A single T cell receptor (beta chain) is shown here with its context. No cognate antigen has been identified for it. Per-base quality was not reported, and no clone a single base away is much larger than it. From the cysteine through the phenylalanine, the CDR3 covers 16 amino acids. Only the CDR3 part of the read is kept: 48 bases, read in frame from the first base. Per the germline V gene (reference sequence), SGHNT is the CDR1 and YYREEE is the CDR2. V is trimmed back by 1 base and J by 7 bases, and the junction contains 5 bases that no gene match accounts for. This specimen belongs to a study of blood T cell repertoires in COVID-19 (dated by TCRdb to the early 2020s). A note on the overall study: Samples from collaborators originated in the United States, Italy and Spain and spanned both the acute and convalescent phases of COVID-19. A freely available public database, intended as a resource for researchers studying the immune response to SARS-CoV-2, is where the repertoires were released. The prospective study material was composed of cDNA or gDNA derived from T cells, B-cell-depleted T cells, or PBMCs. The samples were drawn from two sources: the first 160 participants of the ongoing ImmuneRACE study, and 1,200 or so subjects contributed by 6 global collaborators. Where HLA class I and class II types were available, the types were taken from metadata supplied by the sample provider, not from assay-based typing. A de-identified subject ID, COVID-19 status, age in years and sex were almost always included in the sample metadata. Deeply sampled blood TCRbeta repertoires from subjects exposed to, actively infected with, or recovered from COVID-19 were included in the dataset.

The immunoSEQ Assay, a bias-controlled multiplex PCR, was used to amplify TCRbeta CDR3 regions from genomic DNA. On the study's bioinformatics: Within the assay, amplification of reference gene primers was used to estimate how many nucleated cells each sample contained. To quantify the absolute abundance of each unique TCRbeta CDR3 rearrangement, sequence reads were collapsed and filtered. Productive Simpson clonality was computed per sample as the square root of Simpson's diversity index over productive rearrangements. TCRdb took this table from immuneACCESS and kept in-frame rearrangements with V and J called. Such tables lack part of the clones; where checked against another copy, unresolved V genes explain under half of the gap, and the rest is unexplained. The V and J calls and clone size come from that table; D and trimming were worked out from the DNA. The table for this sample lists 130,000 to 150,000 clones; 60% to 80% of them were counted only once. The biggest ten clones account for roughly 8.6% of the sample.

The study at large found these results: The amount of clinical and demographic metadata varied by source and participant and was provided uncurated.

Each collaborating institution followed its own protocols to collect whole blood in K2EDTA tubes. For TCRbeta analysis, collaborator samples were shipped as frozen whole blood, as isolated PBMCs, or as DNA extracted from either sample type. The rearrangement combines TRBV5-4 with TRBJ2-2, with TRBD2 identical over 12 junction bases. This TCR derives from a man aged 50 or older with active or convalescent COVID-19. Material: peripheral blood. The CDR3 reads CASSLTVLAGGGELFF. The DNA reads as follows: TGTGCCAGCAGCTTGACCGTACTAGCGGGGGGCGGGGAGCTGTTTTTT. Full variable domain (CDR3 extended with the reference TRBV5-4 and TRBJ2-2 proteins): ETGVTQSPTHLIKTRGQQVTLRCSSQSGHNTVSWYQQALGQGPQFIFQYYREEENGRGNFPPRFSGLQFPNYSSELNVNALELDDSALYLCASSLTVLAGGGELFFGEGSRLTVL.